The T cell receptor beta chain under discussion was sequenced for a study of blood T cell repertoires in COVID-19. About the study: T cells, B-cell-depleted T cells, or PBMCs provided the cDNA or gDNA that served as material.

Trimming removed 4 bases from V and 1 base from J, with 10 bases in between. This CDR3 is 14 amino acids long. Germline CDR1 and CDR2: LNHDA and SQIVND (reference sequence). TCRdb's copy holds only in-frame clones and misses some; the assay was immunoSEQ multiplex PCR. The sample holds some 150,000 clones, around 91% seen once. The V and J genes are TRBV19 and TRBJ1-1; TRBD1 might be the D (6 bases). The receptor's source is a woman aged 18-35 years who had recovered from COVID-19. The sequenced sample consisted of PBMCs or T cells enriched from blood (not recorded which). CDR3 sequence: CASSKQTGNTEAFF. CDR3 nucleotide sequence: TGTGCCAGTAGTAAACAGACAGGGAACACTGAAGCTTTCTTT.